This T cell receptor beta chain was recorded in a study of technical replicates of blood from a handful of donors. Clones were sequenced by immunoSEQ multiplex PCR, and TCRdb holds only the in-frame ones, with some missing. The profile covers 95,000 or so clones, with 85% to 95% appearing a single time and about 0.35% taken by the ten largest. CDR1 is SGHDT and CDR2 is YYEEEE in the germline V gene. V shed 4 bases, J shed 4 bases, and the junction held 6 bases outside the gene matches. The length of the CDR3 is 15 residues. The sequenced sample consisted of T cells isolated from PBMCs. The V and J genes are TRBV5-6 and TRBJ2-1; 9 positions match TRBD1. This TCR was sampled from a human donor in good health. DNA of the CDR3: TGTGCCAGCAGCCGGTTGACAGGGGGATACAATGAGCAGTTCTTC. This encodes CASSRLTGGYNEQFF.